This passage covers 18 T cell receptor beta chains from one sample sequenced in a study of blood T cell repertoires in COVID-19. Profiled with immunoSEQ multiplex PCR; TCRdb holds only in-frame clones, not every one. The table shows under 85,000 clones, with less than 90% occurring only once. Sequencing was carried out using peripheral blood. The receptors here all came from a man older than 75 in a cohort sampled during active COVID-19.

The chain employs TRBV7-2 and TRBJ2-5, with D possibly TRBD2 on 6 matching bases. Trimming took off 2 bases at V and 5 bases at J, with 9 bases between the two ends. CDR3 length: 13 residues. CDR1 and CDR2 from the germline V gene are SGHTA and FQGNSA. The CDR3 coding sequence is TGTGCCAGCAGCTTAAGGCGGGGCGAGACCCAGTACTTC. Encoded protein: CASSLRRGETQYF.

The rearrangement uses TRBV6-5 and TRBJ1-1; TRBD1 might be the D (5 bases). The germline V gene has CDR1 MNHEY and CDR2 SVGAGI. The V and J ends lost 5 bases and 5 bases respectively, with 18 bases between them. The length of the CDR3 is 15 residues. This chain's CDR3 is CASSHEGRAGTEAFF. The CDR3 region has the DNA TGTGCCAGCAGTCACGAGGGACGGGCGGGGACTGAAGCTTTCTTT.

Here the CDR3 reads CASSQGQETQYF. The CDR3 region has the DNA TGTGCCAGCTCACAGGGGCAAGAGACCCAGTACTTC. The chain employs TRBV18 and TRBJ2-5, with D perhaps matching TRBD1 (5 bases). CDR1 and CDR2 (germline): KGHSH, LQKENI. Deletions cut 4 bases from V and 2 bases from J, with 5 bases between. This CDR3 spans 12 amino acids. Full variable domain (missing parts from reference TRBV18 and TRBJ2-5): NAGVMQNPRHLVRRRGQEARLRCSPMKGHSHVYWYRQLPEEGLKFMVYLQKENIIDESGMPKERFSAEFPKEGPSILRIQQVVRGDSAAYFCASSQGQETQYFGPGTRLLVL.

The chain has TRBV2 and TRBJ1-2; D remains ambiguous. CDR1 SNHLY and CDR2 FYNNEI come from the germline V gene. Trimming took 2 bases from V and 4 from J, leaving 17 bases between them. The CDR3 covers 16 residues. The CDR3 DNA is TGTGCCAGCAGTGAATTCCGGGATTCGGGAATCTATGGCTACACCTTC. As protein: CASSEFRDSGIYGYTF.

This chain links TRBV20-1 with TRBJ2-5; TRBD2 might be the D (6 bases). Trimming removed 3 bases at V and 1 base at J, with 15 bases between. CDR3 length: 15 amino acids. Germline CDR1 and CDR2: DFQATT and SNEGSKA (reference sequence). The CDR3 coding sequence is TGCAGTGCTAGTCGGGCGGGGACCGCCCAAGAGACCCAGTACTTC. Protein product: CSASRAGTAQETQYF.

V is TRBV2 and J is TRBJ1-2; 9 bases map to TRBD1. The germline CDR1 and CDR2 sequences are SNHLY and FYNNEI. With V trimmed by 6 bases and J by 7 bases, 9 bases remained unmatched. The CDR3 is made up of 14 amino acids. The CDR3 sequence is CASRPGQGAGGYTF. Written as DNA, the CDR3 is TGTGCCAGCAGGCCGGGACAGGGCGCGGGTGGCTACACCTTC.

This sequence joins TRBV6-6 and TRBJ1-1, with 7 bases lining up with TRBD1. The length of the CDR3 is 16 residues. With V trimmed by 4 bases and J by 1 base, 9 bases remained unmatched. Germline V gene sequence: CDR1 MNHNY, CDR2 SVGAGI (reference sequence). CDR3 bases: TGTGCCAGCAGTTTCCGGGACAGAATCCAGAACACTGAAGCTTTCTTT. This gives the protein CASSFRDRIQNTEAFF.

The CDR3 here is CASSPQQGGNTEAFF. The CDR3 bases are TGTGCCAGCAGCCCCCAACAGGGCGGCAACACTGAAGCTTTCTTT. The gene calls are TRBV5-4 and TRBJ1-1; possibly TRBD1 for D (6 bases). Between the trimmed V and J ends, which lost 4 bases and 2 bases, there was a span of 15 bases. This CDR3 spans 15 amino acids. Germline V gene lookup returns CDR1 SGHNT and CDR2 YYREEE (reference sequence).

CDR3 coding DNA: TGTGCCAGCAGCCTAGATAGGCTCACAGATACGCAGTATTTT. It encodes CASSLDRLTDTQYF. The rearrangement uses TRBV5-4 and TRBJ2-3; D gene uncertain. Germline lookup yields CDR1 SGHNT and CDR2 YYREEE (reference sequence). Between the trimmed V and J ends, which lost 4 bases and 2 bases, there was a span of 11 bases. The CDR3 contains 14 residues.

V and J are TRBV7-2 and TRBJ1-2; D is uncertain. Germline values: CDR1 SGHTA, CDR2 FQGNSA. The V end lost 1 base, the J end lost 0 bases, and 12 bases lay between the germline ends. CDR3 size: 16 residues. This CDR3 reads CASSLEFPDSNYGYTF. Here the CDR3 DNA reads TGTGCCAGCAGCTTAGAGTTTCCGGACTCTAACTATGGCTACACCTTC.

The chain links TRBV5-8 to TRBJ2-1; TRBD2 is a possible D gene (5 bases). CDR3 size: 15 residues. CDR1 is SGHTS, CDR2 YDEGEE, per germline. Between the trimmed V and J ends, which lost 2 bases and 0 bases, there was a span of 9 bases. CDR3 nucleotide sequence: TGTGCCAGCAGCTTAACGGGGAGCTCCTACAATGAGCAGTTCTTC. This codes for CASSLTGSSYNEQFF. Combining the CDR3 with reference TRBV5-8 and TRBJ2-1 gives the whole variable domain EAGVTQSPTHLIKTRGQQATLRCSPISGHTSVYWYQQALGLGLQFLLWYDEGEERNRGNFPPRFSGRQFPNYSSELNVNALELEDSALYLCASSLTGSSYNEQFFGPGTRLTVL.

This clone was seen once. The V and J genes are TRBV4-2 and TRBJ2-7, with TRBD1 matching over 9 bases. Trimming at V came to 1 base and at J to 2 bases, leaving 3 bases not matched to a gene. Germline-derived CDR1 and CDR2 are LGHNA and YNFKEQ. The length of the CDR3 is 15 residues. CDR3 residues: CASSQAGQGPYEQYF. For the CDR3, the DNA is TGTGCCAGCAGCCAAGCGGGACAGGGACCCTACGAGCAGTACTTC.

This chain links TRBV2 with TRBJ1-6; perhaps TRBD1 as D (5 bases). CDR3 length: 14 amino acids. V lost 2 bases to trimming and J lost 10 bases, with 12 bases between them. The V gene's germline CDR1 is SNHLY and CDR2 FYNNEI. The CDR3 DNA reads TGTGCCAGCAGTGAACAACAGGCCCCCTCACCCCTCCACTTT. Its protein product is CASSEQQAPSPLHF.

V and J are TRBV28 and TRBJ2-7, with 12 bases aligning to TRBD2. V was pared by 2 bases and J by 3 bases, with 5 bases of the junction left unmatched. From germline, CDR1 is MDHEN and CDR2 SYDVKM. This CDR3 comprises 16 residues. DNA of the CDR3: TGTGCCAGCAGTTTAGGGCTAGCGGGGGGGCACTACGAGCAGTACGTC. Protein sequence: CASSLGLAGGHYEQYV.

The V gene is TRBV11-2, the J gene TRBJ1-2; D uncertain. CDR3 size: 13 residues. Trimming left V 2 bases short and J 7 bases short, with 11 bases between. Germline CDR1 and CDR2: SGHAT and FQNNGV. The CDR3 reads CASSLRLQLGYTF. The CDR3 nucleotides are TGTGCCAGCAGCTTACGCTTACAGCTTGGCTACACCTTC.

This clone was recorded only once. The chain combines TRBV9 with TRBJ2-3; 8 nucleotides agree with TRBD2. Looked up from germline, CDR1 is SGDLS and CDR2 is YYNGEE. The CDR3 covers 17 residues. V lost 2 bases, J lost 0 bases, and 8 bases stayed unmatched. CDR3 nucleotides: TGTGCCAGCAGCGTCCCTCGGCGGGGGGTGAGCACAGATACGCAGTATTTT. It encodes CASSVPRRGVSTDTQYF.

The genes are TRBV6-5 and TRBJ2-7; D is possibly TRBD2 (5 bases). The CDR3 is 14 amino acids. Between the trimmed V and J ends, which lost 8 bases and 0 bases, there was a span of 14 bases. Germline loops: CDR1 MNHEY, CDR2 SVGAGI. The CDR3 loop reads CASGSGSYSYEQYF. Written as DNA, the CDR3 is TGTGCCAGCGGCTCGGGGTCCTACTCCTACGAGCAGTACTTC.

The chain uses TRBV10-3 and TRBJ2-5; 15 bases map to TRBD2. The germline V gene encodes CDR1 ENHRY and CDR2 SYGVKD. Trimming removed 6 bases from V and 5 bases from J; junction bases left unmatched: 7. The CDR3 consists of 16 residues. The CDR3 loop reads CAISWTSGGAGETQYF. The DNA for the CDR3 is TGTGCCATCAGCTGGACTAGCGGGGGGGCCGGGGAGACCCAGTACTTC.